This T cell receptor beta chain comes out of a study of cytomegalovirus exposure and HLA in healthy donors. This CDR3 spans 12 amino acids. CDR1 is MNHNY and CDR2 is SVGAGI in the germline V gene (reference sequence). The table lists this clone with a count of one. The junction differs from germline at one of its ends, possibly a read error. The primer mix had 60 Vbeta and 13 Jbeta primers. The protocol was immunoSEQ multiplex PCR, while the TCRdb copy is restricted to in-frame clones and leaves out a portion. Found here are about 100,000 clones, roughly three quarters of them singletons; the top ten hold 3.8%.

This rearrangement joins TRBV6-6 to TRBJ1-5; D ambiguous. The sequenced material came from PBMCs. The TCR originated in a woman aged 40-49 years in good health and CMV-seronegative. The CDR3 DNA sequence: TGTGCCAGCAGGGGTCGAGGTCAGCCCCAGAATTTT. Translated: CASRGRGQPQNF.